This T cell receptor beta chain was recorded in a study of response to subunit inactivated influenza vaccine. A single record per CDR3 protein comes from TCRdb applying MiXCR to the RT-PCR reads. This table holds around 850,000 distinct CDR3 sequences, around 18% found once. This clonotype was picked up a small number of times. The antigen is unknown. The CDR3 is 17 residues long. Germline V CDR1 and CDR2: SEHNR, FQNEAQ (reference sequence). V dropped 4 bases and J dropped 2; count of bases not matched to a gene: 12. Points from the study as a whole: Seasonal influenza vaccination, on each occasion, was suggested by the authors to recruit few new T cells.

The chain combines TRBV7-9 with TRBJ2-3, with 7 bases lining up with TRBD2. The receptor's source is a man over 45 who received an inactivated influenza vaccine. The source was PBMCs from blood, collected around 5 days after vaccination. The CDR3 bases are TGTGCCAGCAGCTCTCGCGGCGGACTAGGGGCCACAGATACGCAGTATTTT. Protein sequence: CASSSRGGLGATDTQYF.